A single sample is the source of the 12 T cell receptor beta chains below, sequenced in a study of blood T cell repertoires in COVID-19. This table comes from immunoSEQ multiplex PCR, and its TCRdb copy is limited to in-frame clones, with some not included. The data contain about 110,000 clones, about 85% of them singletons. Sequencing was done on a sample of peripheral blood. The receptors derive from a middle-aged man with acute or convalescent COVID-19.

This clone was seen only once. The CDR3 here is CASSTAGIYEQYF. The CDR3 DNA is TGTGCCAGCAGTACAGCGGGAATCTACGAGCAGTACTTC. The chain links TRBV2 to TRBJ2-7; 7 bases agree with TRBD2. J lost 3 bases, V lost 5 bases, and 4 bases had no gene match. The CDR3 runs to 13 residues. Germline V gene lookup returns CDR1 SNHLY and CDR2 FYNNEI.

This clone was seen only once. CDR3 nucleotides: TGTGCCACCAGCAGGGCAGGGTACCCTGAAGCTTTCTTT. It codes for CATSRAGYPEAFF. The rearrangement joins TRBV15 to TRBJ1-1, with D possibly matching TRBD1 (5 bases). Germline-derived CDR1 and CDR2 are LNHNV and YYDKDF (reference sequence). V was trimmed by 3 bases and J by 6 bases, leaving 11 bases between them. The CDR3 sequence is 13 residues long.

The rearrangement links TRBV6-5 to TRBJ2-2, with a tentative D call TRBD1 (5 bases). Germline V gene lookup returns CDR1 MNHEY and CDR2 SVGAGI. Trimming cost V 5 bases and J 7 bases, with 17 bases left between them. The CDR3 has 15 amino acids. The CDR3 DNA reads TGTGCCAGCAGTCACGAATCCTGGGGCGACGGGGAGCTGTTTTTT. It specifies CASSHESWGDGELFF.

This clone was counted between two and nine times. V usage is TRBV11-2 and J usage is TRBJ1-2; 7 positions agree with TRBD1. The CDR3 consists of 14 residues. Germline V gene lookup returns CDR1 SGHAT and CDR2 FQNNGV. After removal of 6 bases from V and 4 bases from J, the junction contained 8 bases not matched to a gene. The CDR3 nucleotides read TGTGCCAGCAGAAAAACAGGGGTGGGCTATGGCTACACCTTC. Translation gives CASRKTGVGYGYTF. Based on the CDR3 plus reference TRBV11-2 and TRBJ1-2, the full variable domain is EAGVAQSPRYKIIEKRQSVAFWCNPISGHATLYWYQQILGQGPKLLIQFQNNGVVDDSQLPKDRFSAERLKGVDSTLKIQPAKLEDSAVYLCASRKTGVGYGYTFGSGTRLTVV.

The J gene is TRBJ2-3, the V gene TRBV7-2; 12 nucleotides line up with TRBD2. The CDR3 consists of 15 residues. The germline gives CDR1 SGHTA, CDR2 FQGNSA. The junction had 0 bases not matched to a gene; V was cut back by 1 base and J by 4 bases. In DNA, the CDR3 is TGTGCCAGCAGCTTAGGGACTAGCGGGGCAGATACGCAGTATTTT. The encoded protein is CASSLGTSGADTQYF.

J is TRBJ2-1 and V is TRBV5-5; 11 bases map to TRBD1. V lost 1 base to trimming and J lost 3 bases; unmatched junction nucleotides: 3. The CDR3 totals 16 residues. Germline CDR1 reads SGHKS; CDR2 reads YYEKEE (reference sequence). CDR3 sequence: CASSLRTGGFYNEQFF. The CDR3 bases are TGTGCCAGCAGCTTGAGGACAGGGGGCTTCTACAATGAGCAGTTCTTC. The full variable domain, with the rest looked up from reference TRBV5-5 and TRBJ2-1, is DAGVTQSPTHLIKTRGQQVTLRCSPISGHKSVSWYQQVLGQGPQFIFQYYEKEERGRGNFPDRFSARQFPNYSSELNVNALLLGDSALYLCASSLRTGGFYNEQFFGPGTRLTVL.

The V and J genes are TRBV2 and TRBJ2-5, with TRBD1 matching 8 bases. CDR1 is SNHLY and CDR2 is FYNNEI in the germline V gene. The CDR3 extends over 15 amino acids. The V segment lost 6 bases and the J segment 5 bases; nucleotides outside the gene matches: 11. In nucleotides, the CDR3 is TGTGCCAGCAGCTCCGGGACAGGTGCGAGGGAGACCCAGTACTTC. This encodes CASSSGTGARETQYF.

The chain joins TRBV4-2 to TRBJ1-2; D may be TRBD1 (5 bases). The CDR3 is made up of 14 amino acids. V was pared by 4 bases and J by 8 bases, with 17 bases between. CDR1 is LGHNA, CDR2 YNFKEQ, per germline. The CDR3 protein is CASSPEDMPEGYTF. The CDR3 nucleotides read TGTGCCAGCAGCCCTGAGGACATGCCCGAGGGCTACACCTTC.

The chain uses TRBV15 and TRBJ1-1, with D perhaps TRBD1 (5 bases). The V gene lost 6 bases and the J gene lost 1 base, with 9 bases spanning the gap. Per germline, CDR1 LNHNV and CDR2 YYDKDF (reference sequence). This CDR3 spans 13 amino acids. As DNA, the CDR3 is TGTGCCACCAGGCAACAGGCGAACACTGAAGCTTTCTTT. Translation gives CATRQQANTEAFF.

This clone appeared a few times. This rearrangement joins TRBV7-3 to TRBJ2-1, with 8 bases lining up with TRBD2. The trim removed 5 bases at V and 7 bases at J, leaving 10 bases unmatched. The CDR3 is 15 amino acids. The germline V gene has CDR1 SGHTA and CDR2 FQGTGA. CDR3 region: CASSAAGGLINEQFF. The CDR3 DNA follows: TGTGCCAGCAGCGCCGCGGGAGGACTAATAAATGAGCAGTTCTTC.

The rearrangement uses TRBV9 and TRBJ2-1; 8 nucleotides align to TRBD2. This CDR3 has 18 amino acids. V gave up 0 bases and J gave up 2 bases; unmatched junction bases: 10. Germline CDR1 reads SGDLS; CDR2 reads YYNGEE. DNA for the CDR3: TGTGCCAGCAGCGTAGCTACTATCGGGGGGGCCACCTACAATGAGCAGTTCTTC. Amino acid sequence: CASSVATIGGATYNEQFF.

By its share, this clone is medium-sized. The J gene is TRBJ2-2, the V gene TRBV4-2; TRBD2 matches at 8 bases. Unmatched junction bases numbered 8, after V lost 0 bases and J lost 5 bases. This CDR3 comprises 17 residues. CDR1 LGHNA and CDR2 YNFKEQ come from the germline V gene. The CDR3 loop reads CASSQEGREGLTGELFF. For the CDR3, the DNA is TGTGCCAGCAGCCAAGAGGGACGGGAGGGCCTTACCGGGGAGCTGTTTTTT.